The following is a TCR beta chain sequence with its context. These data are taken from a study of blood T cell repertoires in COVID-19. Study-wide background: Some COVID-19 samples were acute and others convalescent; all came from the United States, Italy and Spain.

Germline V gives CDR1 MNHEY, CDR2 SMNVEV (reference sequence). V was pared by 3 bases and J by 5 bases, with 6 bases of the junction left unmatched. CDR3 length equals 15 residues. Generated by immunoSEQ multiplex PCR, the TCRdb table keeps only in-frame clones and is missing some. The sample yields fewer than 250,000 clones, roughly 89% seen once. The clonotype was recovered from a woman in her twenties or thirties with acute COVID-19. Sequencing used PBMCs or T cells enriched from blood (not recorded which). This rearrangement joins TRBV27 to TRBJ1-2; 10 bases fit TRBD1. CDR3 in DNA: TGTGCCAGCAGTTTTGCCGGGACAGGGGCGTATGGCTACACCTTC. This translates into CASSFAGTGAYGYTF.